This TCR beta chain was obtained from a study of spatial heterogeneity in lung cancer. In the study overall: The count of detected beta-chain sequences consistently exceeded that of alpha-chain sequences.

The time point was: sample taken at primary tumor resection. Notes on the study in general: Expanded alpha and beta TCR counts within tumors tracked tumor mutation counts. Sequencing reached an estimated coverage of tumor T cells that was only 6.5% to 8% for alpha chains and 13% for beta chains. Quantities of ubiquitous and regional expanded TCRs paralleled ubiquitous and regional nonsynonymous mutations, respectively.

This clonotype was detected ten times or more. Its specificity is not known. All TCR cDNA molecules were individually tagged with a unique molecular identifier. From the 5' RACE reads, TCRdb called clonotypes with MiXCR, one entry per CDR3 protein. The table includes some 23,000 distinct CDR3 sequences, approximately 9% detected once. Germline CDR1 reads SGHRS; CDR2 reads YFSETQ. The CDR3 contains 15 residues. Deletions cut 4 bases from V and 2 bases from J, with 15 bases between. The V call is TRBV5-1, the J call TRBJ1-1, with D possibly TRBD1 on 5 matching bases. Specimen: lung tumor tissue, collected at surgery. The source of this sequence is a male donor with early-stage non-small cell lung cancer. CDR3 in DNA: TGCGCCAGCAGCATGCAGGGAGGCGGCAACACTGAAGCTTTCTTT. Protein product: CASSMQGGGNTEAFF.